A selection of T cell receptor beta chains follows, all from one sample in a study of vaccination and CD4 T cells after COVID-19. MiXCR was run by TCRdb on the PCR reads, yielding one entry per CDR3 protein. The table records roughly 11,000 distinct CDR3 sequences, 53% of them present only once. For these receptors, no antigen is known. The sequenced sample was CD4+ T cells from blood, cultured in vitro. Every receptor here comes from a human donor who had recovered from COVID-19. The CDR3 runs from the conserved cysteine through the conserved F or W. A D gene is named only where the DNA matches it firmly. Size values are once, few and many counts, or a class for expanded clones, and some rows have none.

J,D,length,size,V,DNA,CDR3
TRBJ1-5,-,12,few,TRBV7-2,TGTGCCAGCTCAGGCTTCAATCAGCCCCAGCATTTT,CASSGFNQPQHF
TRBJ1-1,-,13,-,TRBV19,TGTGCCAGTAGTATAGTAGGGCGGGGTGAAGCTTTCTTT,CASSIVGRGEAFF
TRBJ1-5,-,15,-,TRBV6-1,TGTGCCAGCAGTGAGGGCCTCGATCCCAATCAGCCCCAGCATTTT,CASSEGLDPNQPQHF
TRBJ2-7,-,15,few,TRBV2,TGTGCCAGCAGTGAAGAGGTAGCGGCCGCCTACGAGCAGTACTTC,CASSEEVAAAYEQYF
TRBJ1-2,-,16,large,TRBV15,TGTGCCACCAGCAGAGATGCTAGGGAGGATAACTATGGCTACACCTTC,CATSRDAREDNYGYTF
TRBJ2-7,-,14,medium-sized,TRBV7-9,TGTGCCAGCAGCCTCAACCGGGGTACCTACGAGCAGTACTTC,CASSLNRGTYEQYF
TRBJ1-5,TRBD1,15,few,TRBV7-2,TGTGCCAGCAGCCCAGGACAGGGGGTTCGGCAGCCCCAGCATTTT,CASSPGQGVRQPQHF
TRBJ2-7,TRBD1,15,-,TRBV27,TGTGCCAGCAGTTCCCCGGGACAGGGGACTCACGAGCAGTACTTC,CASSSPGQGTHEQYF
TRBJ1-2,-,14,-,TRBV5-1,TGCGCCAGCAGCGGACTACGGGACGGCTATGGCTACACCTTC,CASSGLRDGYGYTF
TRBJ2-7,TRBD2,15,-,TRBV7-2,TGTGCCAGCAGCCAGGGACTAGCGGGCTCCTACGAGCAGTACTTC,CASSQGLAGSYEQYF
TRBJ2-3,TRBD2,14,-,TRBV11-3,TGTGCCAGCAGCCGGACTAGCGGCACAGATACGCAGTATTTT,CASSRTSGTDTQYF
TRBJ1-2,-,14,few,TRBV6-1,TGTGCCAGCAGTACCCCTGGACAGCCCTATGGCTACACCTTC,CASSTPGQPYGYTF
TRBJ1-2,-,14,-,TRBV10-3,TGTGCCATCAGTGAGTCTTCGAGAGGAGAGGGTTACACCTTC,CAISESSRGEGYTF
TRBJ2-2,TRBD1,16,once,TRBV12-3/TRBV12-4,TGTGCCAGCACCGGGGACAGGGCAACGAACACCGGGGAGCTGTTTTTT,CASTGDRATNTGELFF